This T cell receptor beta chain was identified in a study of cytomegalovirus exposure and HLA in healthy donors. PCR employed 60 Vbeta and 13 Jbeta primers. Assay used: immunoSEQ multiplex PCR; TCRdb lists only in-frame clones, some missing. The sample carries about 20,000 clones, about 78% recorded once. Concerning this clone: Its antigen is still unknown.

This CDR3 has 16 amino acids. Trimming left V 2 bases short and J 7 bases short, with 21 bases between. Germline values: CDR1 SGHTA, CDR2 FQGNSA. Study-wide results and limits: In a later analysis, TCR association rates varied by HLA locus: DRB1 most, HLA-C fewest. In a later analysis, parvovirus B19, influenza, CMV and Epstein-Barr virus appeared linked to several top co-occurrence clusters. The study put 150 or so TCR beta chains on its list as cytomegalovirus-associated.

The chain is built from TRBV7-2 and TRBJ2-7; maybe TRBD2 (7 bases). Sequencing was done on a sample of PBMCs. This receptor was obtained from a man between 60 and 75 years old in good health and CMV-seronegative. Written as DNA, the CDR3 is TGTGCCAGCAGCTTAATAGTGTTTCGGGGGGCCGGGGAGCAGTACTTC. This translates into CASSLIVFRGAGEQYF. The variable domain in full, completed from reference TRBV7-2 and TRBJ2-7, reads GAGVSQSPSNKVTEKGKDVELRCDPISGHTALYWYRQSLGQGLEFLIYFQGNSAPDKSGLPSDRFSAERTGGSVSTLTIQRTQQEDSAVYLCASSLIVFRGAGEQYFGPGTRLTVT.